A single sample gave rise to the 23 T cell receptor beta chains below, sequenced in a study of blood T cell repertoires in COVID-19. Method: immunoSEQ multiplex PCR; TCRdb's copy keeps in-frame clones and lacks some. The table lists hundreds of thousands of clones, roughly 90% of them singletons, with about 7% in the top ten. Sequences were obtained from peripheral blood. The receptors here all came from a woman in her 70s with COVID-19, enrolled during active disease.

The chain recombines TRBV28 with TRBJ2-3, with 12 bases lining up with TRBD2. Germline loops: CDR1 MDHEN, CDR2 SYDVKM. This CDR3 is built from 18 residues. Trimming removed 5 bases from V and 3 bases from J; junction bases left unmatched: 12. CDR3 coding DNA: TGTGCCAGCAGTATGACTAGCGGGGGATGGGGGGGGACAGATACGCAGTATTTT. It specifies CASSMTSGGWGGTDTQYF.

This chain connects TRBV3-1 (or the pseudogene TRBV3-2) to TRBJ2-1, with 9 bases that match TRBD1. The CDR3 length is 18 residues. Looked up from germline, CDR1 is LGHDT and CDR2 is YNNKEL (reference sequence). Losses at the gene ends were 3 bases for V and 0 bases for J; bases not matched to a gene: 9. The CDR3, as DNA: TGTGCCAGCAGCCAGTCCCGGGACAGGGCGAGCTCCTACAATGAGCAGTTCTTC. Translation: CASSQSRDRASSYNEQFF.

The genes are TRBV2 and TRBJ1-5; TRBD1 matches 10 bases. The germline V gene encodes CDR1 SNHLY and CDR2 FYNNEI. The CDR3 is 17 amino acids. The V segment lost 5 bases and the J segment 5 bases; nucleotides outside the gene matches: 12. The CDR3 region has the DNA TGTGCCAGCAGTTTCCCTGGGACAGGGGATAACGATCAGCCCCAGCATTTT. This codes for CASSFPGTGDNDQPQHF.

The chain joins TRBV12-3 or TRBV12-4 to TRBJ1-1, with 7 positions matching TRBD1. CDR3 length: 13 amino acids. Trimming removed 2 bases from V and 4 bases from J; junction bases left unmatched: 1. The CDR3 DNA sequence: TGTGCCAGCAGTTTACACAGGGGCACTGAAGCTTTCTTT. Protein sequence: CASSLHRGTEAFF.

The genes are TRBV28 and TRBJ2-7; tentative D call: TRBD2 (6 bases). Looked up from germline, CDR1 is MDHEN and CDR2 is SYDVKM. The CDR3 loop spans 13 amino acids. Trimming shortened V by 6 bases and J by 2 bases, and 11 bases separated the two germline ends. The CDR3 spells CASRRGGPYEQYF. CDR3 sequence (DNA): TGTGCCAGCAGGAGGGGAGGACCCTACGAGCAGTACTTC.

The DNA of the CDR3 is TGTGCCAGCTCGGCGGGACAGGGAAACACCATATATTTT. This gives the protein CASSAGQGNTIYF. The V call is TRBV18, the J call TRBJ1-3, with TRBD1 matching 7 bases. Trimming at V came to 6 bases and at J to 4 bases, leaving 3 bases not matched to a gene. The CDR3 totals 13 residues. The germline gives CDR1 KGHSH, CDR2 LQKENI.

The chain recombines TRBV29-1 with TRBJ2-1, with TRBD2 matching over 9 bases. Trimming at V came to 4 bases and at J to 5 bases, leaving 6 bases not matched to a gene. Per the germline V gene, CDR1 is SQVTM and CDR2 is ANQGSEA. The CDR3 is made up of 14 amino acids. DNA for the CDR3: TGCAGCGTTGGACGGGCTAGCGGGAACAATGAGCAGTTCTTC. Its protein is CSVGRASGNNEQFF.

J is TRBJ2-5 and V is TRBV7-7, with 8 bases identical to TRBD2. The V gene end was trimmed by 2 bases and the J gene end by 5 bases; junction bases not matched to a gene: 13. In germline, CDR1 is SSHAT, CDR2 FNYEAQ (reference sequence). The CDR3 has 17 residues. DNA of the CDR3: TGTGCCAGCAGCTTACCCTCCGGGAGGGGGGCGATTGAGACCCAGTACTTC. Translating gives CASSLPSGRGAIETQYF.

The genes are TRBV27 and TRBJ1-5; D is possibly TRBD1 (6 bases). Germline values: CDR1 MNHEY, CDR2 SMNVEV (reference sequence). This CDR3 is built from 13 residues. V was pared by 5 bases and J by 5 bases, with 10 bases between. The CDR3 sequence is CASSVNRDQPQHF. The CDR3 DNA reads TGTGCCAGCAGTGTAAACAGGGATCAGCCCCAGCATTTT.

The chain has TRBV19 and TRBJ1-4; no reliable D call. Deletions cut 8 bases from V and 3 bases from J, with 13 bases between. The CDR3 consists of 14 residues. The germline V gene has CDR1 LNHDA and CDR2 SQIVND (reference sequence). CDR3 in DNA: TGTGCCAGTTGTGCCCGGGAAGCTAATGAAAAACTGTTTTTT. Amino acid sequence: CASCAREANEKLFF.

This clone was counted once. V and J are TRBV27 and TRBJ1-1; TRBD1 matches at 9 bases. V trimming: 5 bases; J trimming: 9 bases; junction bases outside the gene matches: 7. CDR1 is MNHEY, CDR2 SMNVEV, per germline (reference sequence). The CDR3 runs 13 residues. The CDR3: CASSLWDRAKAFF. Here the CDR3 DNA reads TGTGCCAGCAGTCTATGGGACAGGGCTAAAGCTTTCTTT.

DNA for the CDR3: TGTGCCAGCAAGAGAGGACAAGATGTTTCTGGAAACACCATATATTTT. It is translated as CASKRGQDVSGNTIYF. This chain joins TRBV9 and TRBJ1-3, with D tentatively TRBD1 (5 bases). CDR1 and CDR2 from the germline V gene are SGDLS and YYNGEE. CDR3 length: 16 residues. Trimming took 6 bases from V and 1 from J, leaving 17 bases between them.

This clone was seen once. V usage is TRBV7-3 and J usage is TRBJ2-1, with 10 positions matching TRBD1. The J segment lost 6 bases and the V segment lost 4 bases, leaving 3 bases of the junction unmatched. There are 14 residues in the CDR3. CDR1 is SGHTA, CDR2 FQGTGA, per germline. The CDR3 is CASSSGQGINEQFF. DNA for the CDR3: TGTGCCAGCAGCTCGGGACAGGGGATCAATGAGCAGTTCTTC.

In this sample, this clone turned up once. V usage is TRBV2 and J usage is TRBJ1-5; 7 bases line up with TRBD1. Germline CDR1 is SNHLY and CDR2 is FYNNEI. The trim removed 5 bases at V and 1 base at J, leaving 5 bases unmatched. The CDR3 sequence is 15 residues long. The CDR3 DNA is TGTGCCAGCAGTAACGCAGGGGGAAGCAATCAGCCCCAGCATTTT. Its protein is CASSNAGGSNQPQHF.

The rearrangement links TRBV20-1 to TRBJ1-2, with TRBD1 matching over 7 bases. The V gene end was trimmed by 4 bases and the J gene end by 5 bases; junction bases not matched to a gene: 1. CDR3 length equals 11 residues. CDR1 and CDR2 (germline): DFQATT, SNEGSKA (reference sequence). This CDR3 reads CSATTGYGYTF. CDR3 sequence (DNA): TGCAGTGCTACGACAGGGTATGGCTACACCTTC.

The V and J genes are TRBV9 and TRBJ2-3; TRBD1 aligns across 7 bases. Germline V CDR1 and CDR2: SGDLS, YYNGEE. Losses at the gene ends were 0 bases for V and 5 bases for J; bases not matched to a gene: 6. The CDR3 runs to 15 residues. This CDR3 is CASSVDHRGIDTQYF. CDR3 nucleotide sequence: TGTGCCAGCAGCGTAGACCACAGGGGTATAGATACGCAGTATTTT.

This chain links TRBV27 with TRBJ2-1; D is perhaps TRBD2 (6 bases). V gave up 4 bases and J gave up 0 bases, with 7 bases separating them. The CDR3 contains 14 residues. Per the germline V gene, CDR1 is MNHEY and CDR2 is SMNVEV (reference sequence). The DNA of the CDR3 is TGTGCCAGCAGTTACGGGAGCTCCTACAATGAGCAGTTCTTC. This codes for CASSYGSSYNEQFF.

The count of this clone is one. In nucleotides, the CDR3 is TGTGCCAGCAGCTTAGTTTACTCCGGAGGTACGGACACTGAAGCTTTCTTT. As protein: CASSLVYSGGTDTEAFF. The J gene is TRBJ1-1, the V gene TRBV7-6; no firm D call. CDR1 and CDR2 (germline): SGHVS, FNYEAQ. V was trimmed by 1 base and J by 3 bases, leaving 18 bases between them. The CDR3 spans 17 residues.

The rearrangement links TRBV9 to TRBJ1-1; D gene unclear. From germline, CDR1 is SGDLS and CDR2 YYNGEE. V lost 0 bases and J lost 0, with 9 bases in between. The length of the CDR3 is 15 residues. The CDR3 here is CASSVDHGVNTEAFF. The CDR3 coding sequence is TGTGCCAGCAGCGTAGATCACGGAGTGAACACTGAAGCTTTCTTT.

The genes are TRBV4-3 and TRBJ2-4, with D perhaps matching TRBD1 (7 bases). V was cut by 0 bases and J by 9 bases, with 15 bases left in between. This CDR3 spans 15 amino acids. Germline V gives CDR1 LGHNA, CDR2 YSLEER. CDR3 DNA: TGCGCCAGCAGCCAAGAAGCGGTTCAGGGGGGCATTCAGTACTTC. It encodes CASSQEAVQGGIQYF.

This chain connects TRBV3-1 (or the pseudogene TRBV3-2) to TRBJ1-2; the match to TRBD1 covers 9 bases. The CDR3 is 14 amino acids. V trimming: 6 bases; J trimming: 8 bases; junction bases outside the gene matches: 10. Per germline, CDR1 LGHDT and CDR2 YNNKEL (reference sequence). DNA for the CDR3: TGTGCCAGCAGTCCGGGACAGGGATCGAGAGGCTACACCTTC. It is translated as CASSPGQGSRGYTF.

The V gene is TRBV6-2 or TRBV6-3, the J gene TRBJ2-3; 10 bases fit TRBD2. Trimming removed 0 bases from V and 2 bases from J; junction bases left unmatched: 8. The CDR3 is 18 amino acids. Looked up from germline, CDR1 is MNHEY and CDR2 is SVGEGT. The CDR3 is CASSYSVRAGGPTDTQYF. The CDR3 DNA reads TGTGCCAGCAGTTACTCGGTTCGAGCGGGGGGGCCCACAGATACGCAGTATTTT.

The V call is TRBV11-2, the J call TRBJ1-4; TRBD1 aligns across 10 bases. V gave up 5 bases and J gave up 0 bases; unmatched junction bases: 6. This CDR3 region has 17 residues. Germline V gene lookup returns CDR1 SGHAT and CDR2 FQNNGV. In DNA form, the CDR3 reads TGTGCCAGCAGCCATGCAGGGACAGGGGCAACTAATGAAAAACTGTTTTTT. Encoded protein: CASSHAGTGATNEKLFF. Complete variable domain (other parts from reference TRBV11-2 and TRBJ1-4): EAGVAQSPRYKIIEKRQSVAFWCNPISGHATLYWYQQILGQGPKLLIQFQNNGVVDDSQLPKDRFSAERLKGVDSTLKIQPAKLEDSAVYLCASSHAGTGATNEKLFFGSGTQLSVL.